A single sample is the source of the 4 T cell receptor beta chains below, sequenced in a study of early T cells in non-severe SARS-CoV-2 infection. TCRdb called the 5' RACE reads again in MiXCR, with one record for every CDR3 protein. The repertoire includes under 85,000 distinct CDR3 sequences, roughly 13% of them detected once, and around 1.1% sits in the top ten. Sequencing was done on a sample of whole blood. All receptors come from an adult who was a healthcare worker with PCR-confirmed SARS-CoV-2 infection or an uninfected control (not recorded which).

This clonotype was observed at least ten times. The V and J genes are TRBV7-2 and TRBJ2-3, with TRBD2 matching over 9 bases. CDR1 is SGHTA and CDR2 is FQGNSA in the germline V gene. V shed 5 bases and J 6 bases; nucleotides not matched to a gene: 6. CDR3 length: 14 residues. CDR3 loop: CASSLRSGGDTQYF. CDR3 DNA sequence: TGTGCCAGCAGCCTAAGAAGCGGGGGGGATACGCAGTATTTT.

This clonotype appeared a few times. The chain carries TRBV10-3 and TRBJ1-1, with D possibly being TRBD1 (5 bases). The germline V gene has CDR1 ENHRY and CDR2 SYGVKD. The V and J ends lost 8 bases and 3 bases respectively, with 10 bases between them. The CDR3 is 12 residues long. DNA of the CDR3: TGTGCCATCGGCCCAGGGTACACTGAAGCTTTCTTT. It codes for CAIGPGYTEAFF.

This CDR3 reads CASSVSKNSPLHF. The DNA of the CDR3 is TGTGCCAGCTCGGTTTCGAAAAATTCACCCCTCCACTTT. V usage is TRBV6-5 and J usage is TRBJ1-6; D unclear. In germline, CDR1 is MNHEY, CDR2 SVGAGI. The CDR3 length is 13 residues. The ends were cut back, 8 bases at V and 7 bases at J, with 12 bases in the middle.

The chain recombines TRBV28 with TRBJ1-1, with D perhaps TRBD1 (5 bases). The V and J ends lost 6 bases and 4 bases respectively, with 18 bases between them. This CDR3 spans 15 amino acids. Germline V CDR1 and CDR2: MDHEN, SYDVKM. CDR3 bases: TGTGCCAGCAGGCTCAGGGTTGGAGGCGGCACTGAAGCTTTCTTT. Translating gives CASRLRVGGGTEAFF.